Listed below are T cell receptor beta chains from one sample, sequenced in a study of blood T cell repertoires in COVID-19. Data came from immunoSEQ multiplex PCR; TCRdb stores just in-frame clones and leaves some out. Of tens of thousands of clones listed, around 90% are singletons. The sequenced material came from peripheral blood. All receptors come from a man aged 60-69 years with COVID-19, enrolled during active disease. The CDR3 runs from the conserved cysteine through the conserved F or W. A D gene is named only where the DNA matches it firmly. Size tells how often a clone was seen (once, few, many) or the class of an expanded clone, and some rows leave it out.

TRBV7-2,TRBJ1-4,14,-,once,CASSSDGVGEKLFF,TGTGCCAGCAGCTCAGACGGGGTAGGAGAAAAACTGTTTTTT
TRBV7-9,TRBJ2-1,15,TRBD2,-,CASSLGASGRSEQFF,TGTGCCAGCAGCTTAGGGGCTAGCGGGAGATCTGAGCAGTTCTTC
TRBV5-1,TRBJ2-3,16,TRBD2,-,CASSLSGLAGTDTQYF,TGCGCCAGCAGCTTGTCCGGACTAGCGGGGACAGATACGCAGTATTTT
TRBV4-3,TRBJ1-1,14,-,-,CASRQRDSDTEAFF,TGCGCCAGCAGACAAAGAGACAGCGACACTGAAGCTTTCTTT
TRBV28,TRBJ1-6,15,-,-,CASSTRQAGGSPLHF,TGTGCCAGCAGTACACGACAGGCGGGAGGTTCACCCCTCCACTTT
TRBV29-1,TRBJ2-1,12,TRBD2,-,CSVAGRINEQFF,TGCAGCGTAGCCGGGAGGATCAATGAGCAGTTCTTC
TRBV19,TRBJ1-5,15,-,-,CASSSYAGRDQPQHF,TGTGCCAGTAGTAGTTACGCGGGTCGCGATCAGCCCCAGCATTTT
TRBV5-4,TRBJ1-3,15,-,-,CASSPPPTEGNTIYF,TGTGCCAGCAGCCCCCCCCCGACGGAGGGAAACACCATATATTTT
TRBV4-3,TRBJ1-2,16,-,-,CASSQDMAGMNYGYTF,TGCGCCAGCAGCCAAGATATGGCAGGGATGAACTATGGCTACACCTTC
TRBV9,TRBJ2-7,14,-,-,CASSVVEGGDEQYF,TGTGCCAGCAGCGTAGTTGAGGGTGGAGACGAGCAGTACTTC
TRBV6-5,TRBJ1-5,14,TRBD1,-,CASTYRGSNQPQHF,TGTGCCAGCACCTACAGGGGGAGCAATCAGCCCCAGCATTTT
TRBV19,TRBJ2-3,15,TRBD2,-,CASSKTSGSADTQYF,TGTGCCAGTAGTAAAACTAGCGGGAGCGCCGATACGCAGTATTTT
TRBV19,TRBJ2-7,14,TRBD1,-,CASSGQGASYEQYF,TGTGCCAGTAGCGGACAGGGGGCTTCCTACGAGCAGTACTTC
TRBV2,TRBJ1-3,13,TRBD1,-,CAAHPLTGDTIYF,TGTGCCGCACATCCATTGACAGGGGACACCATATATTTT
TRBV4-1,TRBJ2-7,15,-,-,CASSQIGTFSYEQYF,TGCGCCAGCAGCCAGATCGGGACTTTCTCCTACGAGCAGTACTTC
TRBV27,TRBJ2-5,16,TRBD1,-,CASSLFGTGVGQTQYF,TGTGCCAGCAGTTTATTCGGGACAGGGGTCGGACAGACCCAGTACTTC
TRBV19,TRBJ1-1,15,-,-,CASRLKRQTNTEAFF,TGTGCCAGTAGGCTAAAGAGGCAGACGAACACTGAAGCTTTCTTT
TRBV5-4,TRBJ2-1,17,TRBD2,-,CASSSSRRGSSYNEQFF,TGTGCCAGCAGCTCCTCCCGGCGGGGGAGCTCCTACAATGAGCAGTTCTTC
TRBV7-9,TRBJ2-1,12,TRBD1,-,CASSIQGIEQFF,TGTGCCAGCAGCATACAGGGGATTGAGCAGTTCTTC
TRBV30,TRBJ2-5,15,-,-,CAWLAPSRNQETQYF,TGTGCCTGGTTGGCCCCAAGCAGGAACCAAGAGACCCAGTACTTC
TRBV30,TRBJ1-1,13,-,few,CAWSDQGNTEAFF,TGTGCCTGGAGTGATCAGGGTAACACTGAAGCTTTCTTT
TRBV25-1,TRBJ1-4,15,TRBD1,-,CASSESVGGGEKLFF,TGTGCCAGCAGTGAATCAGTAGGGGGCGGTGAAAAACTGTTTTTT
TRBV30,TRBJ2-3,13,-,-,CAFRREITDTQYF,TGTGCCTTTAGGAGGGAGATCACAGATACGCAGTATTTT
TRBV19,TRBJ2-1,15,-,-,CASRIAASSYNEQFF,TGTGCCAGTAGGATAGCGGCTAGCTCCTACAATGAGCAGTTCTTC
TRBV7-9,TRBJ1-1,11,-,-,CGGGMNTEAFF,TGTGGCGGGGGGATGAACACTGAAGCTTTCTTT
TRBV27,TRBJ1-2,14,TRBD1,-,CASSSRGRFYGYTF,TGTGCCAGCAGTTCGAGGGGGCGTTTCTATGGCTACACCTTC
TRBV18,TRBJ2-6,17,TRBD2,-,CASSPWVAGAGANVLTF,TGTGCCAGCTCACCATGGGTAGCGGGAGCTGGGGCCAACGTCCTGACTTTC
TRBV5-4,TRBJ2-1,16,TRBD2,-,CASSLAPSGRYNEQFF,TGTGCCAGCAGCTTGGCCCCTAGCGGGAGGTACAATGAGCAGTTCTTC
TRBV7-9,TRBJ2-1,11,-,-,CASSPAAMRFF,TGTGCCAGCAGCCCCGCGGCAATGCGGTTCTTC
TRBV21-1,TRBJ2-3,12,-,-,CLSIHPTDTQYF,TGTCTCAGTATCCATCCTACAGATACGCAGTATTTT
TRBV19,TRBJ1-2,14,-,-,CASNGAGENYGYTF,TGTGCCAGTAATGGGGCAGGGGAAAACTATGGCTACACCTTC
TRBV7-3,TRBJ2-5,13,-,-,CASSLQDQETQYF,TGTGCCAGCAGCTTACAGGACCAAGAGACCCAGTACTTC
TRBV28,TRBJ1-2,14,-,-,CASRLDSVNYGYTF,TGTGCCAGCCGCTTAGACAGCGTGAACTATGGCTACACCTTC
TRBV4-2,TRBJ1-1,14,-,-,CASSQGRGGTEAFF,TGTGCCAGCAGCCAGGGCCGGGGGGGCACTGAAGCTTTCTTT
TRBV5-1,TRBJ2-1,13,TRBD2,-,CASSLELAGEQFF,TGCGCCAGCAGCTTGGAACTAGCGGGAGAGCAGTTCTTC
TRBV19,TRBJ2-1,15,-,-,CASSIGTDSYNEQFF,TGTGCCAGTAGTATAGGGACAGACTCCTACAATGAGCAGTTCTTC
TRBV19,TRBJ2-2,17,TRBD1,-,CASSTTPGTENTGELFF,TGTGCCAGTAGTACGACTCCCGGGACAGAGAACACCGGGGAGCTGTTTTTT
TRBV19,TRBJ2-5,13,-,-,CASSTSFGETQYF,TGTGCCAGTAGTACTAGCTTTGGGGAGACCCAGTACTTC
TRBV3-1/TRBV3-2,TRBJ1-5,16,TRBD1,-,CASSLRTGDRNQPQHF,TGTGCCAGCAGCCTACGGACAGGGGATCGCAATCAGCCCCAGCATTTT
TRBV7-9,TRBJ1-5,14,-,-,CASSESYSNQPQHF,TGTGCCAGCAGCGAGTCGTATAGCAATCAGCCCCAGCATTTT
TRBV10-3,TRBJ2-5,13,-,-,CAISSLEGETQYF,TGTGCCATCAGTTCACTAGAGGGAGAGACCCAGTACTTC
TRBV11-2,TRBJ1-2,16,-,-,CASNRGGGLFDYGYTF,TGTGCCAGCAACCGCGGGGGGGGGCTTTTTGACTATGGCTACACCTTC
TRBV9,TRBJ2-2,16,TRBD2,-,CASSPRLAGATGELFF,TGTGCCAGCAGCCCTCGACTAGCGGGAGCTACCGGGGAGCTGTTTTTT
TRBV10-3,TRBJ2-7,15,TRBD2,-,CAISGGSGRRLEQYF,TGTGCCATCAGCGGGGGTAGCGGGAGACGACTCGAGCAGTACTTC
TRBV4-1,TRBJ2-7,17,-,-,CASSQANRRQEAYEQYF,TGCGCCAGCAGCCAAGCCAACCGGAGACAGGAGGCCTACGAGCAGTACTTC
TRBV6-5,TRBJ1-4,13,-,-,CASSRTPNEKLFF,TGTGCCAGCAGCCGGACACCTAATGAAAAACTGTTTTTT
TRBV6-5,TRBJ2-3,16,-,once,CASSYSIGGESDTQYF,TGTGCCAGCAGTTACTCGATTGGCGGGGAGTCAGATACGCAGTATTTT
TRBV6-1,TRBJ1-5,15,-,once,CASSEAHGHNQPQHF,TGTGCCAGCAGTGAAGCGCACGGACACAATCAGCCCCAGCATTTT
TRBV7-3,TRBJ2-1,15,-,-,CASSPQGREMNEQFF,TGTGCCAGCAGCCCCCAGGGGAGGGAGATGAATGAGCAGTTCTTC
TRBV11-2,TRBJ2-2,16,TRBD2,-,CASSSLAGGSPGELFF,TGTGCCAGCAGCTCACTAGCGGGAGGGAGCCCCGGGGAGCTGTTTTTT
TRBV5-6,TRBJ2-3,12,-,-,CASSLPTYTQYF,TGTGCCAGCAGCCTACCCACGTATACGCAGTATTTT
TRBV5-1,TRBJ1-1,13,-,-,CASSPRFNTEAFF,TGCGCCAGCAGCCCCCGGTTTAACACTGAAGCTTTCTTT
TRBV3-1/TRBV3-2,TRBJ1-1,14,-,-,CASSQDGLNTEAFF,TGTGCCAGCAGCCAAGATGGCCTGAACACTGAAGCTTTCTTT
TRBV7-9,TRBJ1-2,14,-,-,CASSFFAGNYGYTF,TGTGCCAGCAGCTTTTTCGCAGGCAACTATGGCTACACCTTC
TRBV12-3/TRBV12-4,TRBJ2-7,13,TRBD1,-,CASTLGQGTEQYF,TGTGCCAGCACCCTGGGACAGGGGACCGAGCAGTACTTC
TRBV30,TRBJ2-7,13,TRBD1,-,CALRGQGALEQYF,TGTGCCTTAAGAGGGCAGGGGGCATTGGAGCAGTACTTC
TRBV29-1,TRBJ2-1,14,TRBD2,-,CSARTSGRNNEQFF,TGCAGCGCCCGAACTAGCGGGAGGAACAATGAGCAGTTCTTC
TRBV2,TRBJ2-7,14,TRBD1,few,CASREDRAPFEQYF,TGTGCCAGCAGGGAGGACAGGGCTCCGTTCGAGCAGTACTTC